This T cell receptor (beta chain) derives from a study of cytomegalovirus exposure and HLA in healthy donors. For this clone: Its antigen is unknown.

Study outcomes and limitations: When a later analysis compared HLA-associated TCR beta chains with equally common others, the HLA-associated chains turned out to be more clonally expanded and to have lower generation probabilities. One variant, a missense change in DCLRE1C, was linked in a later analysis to TCR beta V- and J-gene trimming.

This CDR3 contains 18 residues. Losses at the gene ends were 0 bases for V and 4 bases for J; bases not matched to a gene: 11. The germline gives CDR1 SGHDT, CDR2 YYEEEE. Primers for the PCR totalled 60 Vbeta and 13 Jbeta. Only in-frame clones appear in the TCRdb table, and some are missing; sequencing was by immunoSEQ multiplex PCR. Of fewer than 150,000 clones detected, around three quarters appear once; the ten largest clones hold over 2%. The donors, nominally healthy at sampling, likely had unrecorded immune exposures. This sequence joins TRBV5-6 and TRBJ2-3; 10 positions agree with TRBD2. The source material was PBMCs. The sequence was collected from a man aged 30 to 45 in good health and CMV-seronegative. DNA of the CDR3: TGTGCCAGCAGCTTGGGTACTTTAGCGGGGACTAGCGCAGATACGCAGTATTTT. This gives the protein CASSLGTLAGTSADTQYF.